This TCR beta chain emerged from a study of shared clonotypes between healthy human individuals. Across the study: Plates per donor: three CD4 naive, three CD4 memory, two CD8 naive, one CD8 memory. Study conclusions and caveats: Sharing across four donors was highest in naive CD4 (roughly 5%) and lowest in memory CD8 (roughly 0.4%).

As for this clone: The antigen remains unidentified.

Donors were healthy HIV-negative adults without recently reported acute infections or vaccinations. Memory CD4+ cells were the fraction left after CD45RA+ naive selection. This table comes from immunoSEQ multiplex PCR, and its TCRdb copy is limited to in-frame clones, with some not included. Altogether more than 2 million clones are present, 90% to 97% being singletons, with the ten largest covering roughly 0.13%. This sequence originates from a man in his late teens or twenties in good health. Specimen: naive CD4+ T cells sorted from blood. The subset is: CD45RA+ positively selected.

The CDR3 bases are TGTGCCAGCCTCCCCTGGGATAGGGGGCGCAACGAGCAGTACTTC. It encodes CASLPWDRGRNEQYF. The chain carries TRBV6-1 and TRBJ2-7; 7 bases are a match to TRBD1. Germline lookup yields CDR1 MNHNS and CDR2 SASEGT. The trim removed 8 bases at V and 5 bases at J, leaving 15 bases unmatched. The CDR3 loop spans 15 amino acids.